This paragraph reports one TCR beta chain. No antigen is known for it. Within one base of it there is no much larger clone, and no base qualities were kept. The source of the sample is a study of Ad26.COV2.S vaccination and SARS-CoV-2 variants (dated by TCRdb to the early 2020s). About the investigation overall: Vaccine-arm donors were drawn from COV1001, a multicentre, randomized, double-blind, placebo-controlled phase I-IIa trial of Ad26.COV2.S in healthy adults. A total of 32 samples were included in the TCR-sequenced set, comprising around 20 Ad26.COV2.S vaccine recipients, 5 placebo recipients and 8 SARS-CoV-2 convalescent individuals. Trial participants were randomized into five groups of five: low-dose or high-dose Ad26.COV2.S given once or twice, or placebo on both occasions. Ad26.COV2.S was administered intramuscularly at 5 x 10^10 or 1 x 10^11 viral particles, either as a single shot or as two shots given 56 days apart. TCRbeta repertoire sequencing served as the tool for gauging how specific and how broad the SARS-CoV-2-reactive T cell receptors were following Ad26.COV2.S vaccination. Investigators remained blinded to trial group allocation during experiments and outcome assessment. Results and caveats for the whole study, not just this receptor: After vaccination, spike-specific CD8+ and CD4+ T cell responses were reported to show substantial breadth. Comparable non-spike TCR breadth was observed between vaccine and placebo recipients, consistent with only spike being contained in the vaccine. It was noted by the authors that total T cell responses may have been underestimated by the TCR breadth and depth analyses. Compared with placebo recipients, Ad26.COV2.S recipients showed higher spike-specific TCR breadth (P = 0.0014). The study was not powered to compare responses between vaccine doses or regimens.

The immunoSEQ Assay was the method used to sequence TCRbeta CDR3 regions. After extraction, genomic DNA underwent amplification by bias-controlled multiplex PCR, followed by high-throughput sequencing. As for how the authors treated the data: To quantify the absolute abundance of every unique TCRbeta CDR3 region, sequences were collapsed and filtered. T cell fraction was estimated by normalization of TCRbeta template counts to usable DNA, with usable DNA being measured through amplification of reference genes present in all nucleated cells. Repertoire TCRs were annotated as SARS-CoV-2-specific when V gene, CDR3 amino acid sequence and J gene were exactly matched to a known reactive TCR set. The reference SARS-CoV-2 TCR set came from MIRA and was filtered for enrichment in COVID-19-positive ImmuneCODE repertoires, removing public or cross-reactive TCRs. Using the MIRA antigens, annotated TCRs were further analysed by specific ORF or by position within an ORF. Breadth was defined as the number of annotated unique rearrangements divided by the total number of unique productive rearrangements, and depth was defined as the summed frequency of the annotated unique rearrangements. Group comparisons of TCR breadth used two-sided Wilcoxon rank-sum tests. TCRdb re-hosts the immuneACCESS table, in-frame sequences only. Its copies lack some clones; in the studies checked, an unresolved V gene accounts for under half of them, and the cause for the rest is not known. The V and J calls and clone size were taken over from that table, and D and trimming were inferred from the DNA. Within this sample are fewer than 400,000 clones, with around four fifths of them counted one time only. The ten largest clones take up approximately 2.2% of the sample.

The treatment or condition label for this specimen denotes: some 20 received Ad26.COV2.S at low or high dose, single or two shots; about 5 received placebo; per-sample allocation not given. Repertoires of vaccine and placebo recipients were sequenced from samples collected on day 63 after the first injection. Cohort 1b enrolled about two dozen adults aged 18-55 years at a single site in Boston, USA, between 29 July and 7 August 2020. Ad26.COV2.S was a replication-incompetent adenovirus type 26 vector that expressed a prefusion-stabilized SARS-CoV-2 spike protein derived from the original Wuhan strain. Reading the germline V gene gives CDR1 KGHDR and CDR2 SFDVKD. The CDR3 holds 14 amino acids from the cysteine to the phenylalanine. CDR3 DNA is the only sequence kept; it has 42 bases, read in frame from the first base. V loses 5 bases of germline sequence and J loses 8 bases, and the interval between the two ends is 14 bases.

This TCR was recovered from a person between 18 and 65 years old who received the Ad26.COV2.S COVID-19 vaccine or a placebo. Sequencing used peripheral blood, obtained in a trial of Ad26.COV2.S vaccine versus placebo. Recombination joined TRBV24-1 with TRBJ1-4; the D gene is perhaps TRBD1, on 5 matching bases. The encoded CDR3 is CATSGSGTGEKLFF. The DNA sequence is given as TGTGCCACCAGTGGCTCAGGTACAGGAGAAAAACTGTTTTTT.